The TCR beta chain under discussion was sequenced for a study of CD8 T cells in Susac syndrome. Study outcomes and limitations: CD8+ clonal expansion in Susac was maximal in TEMRA cells and in active patients.

With 2 bases removed from V and 7 bases from J, the gap between germline ends came to 32 bases. Germline V gene sequence: CDR1 LGHNA, CDR2 YNFKEQ. This CDR3 is 20 amino acids long. Random hexamers served to reverse transcribe roughly 0.5 to 1 ug RNA. TCRdb ran MiXCR on the immunoSEQ multiplex PCR reads and lists one entry per CDR3 protein. Of 84,000 or so distinct CDR3 sequences in the sample, about 94% were seen once. In this sample, this clonotype turned up once. Antigen: not known. Sequencing of TCR beta, carried out with a high-throughput approach, was applied to CD8+ and CD4+ T cells from the blood. While CD8+ and CD4+ T cells were isolated negatively, TEMRA cells were enriched by FACS.

The clonotype comes from a human donor with Susac syndrome. The specimen was CD8+ T cells from PBMCs. The chain recombines TRBV4-2 with TRBJ2-5, with D perhaps given as TRBD1 or TRBD2 (5 bases each). DNA for the CDR3: TGTGCCAGCAGCCAAAGCCCTGGGGCCCTCGTCTTGGGGGTTGTCGGGACCCAGTACTTC. Amino acid sequence: CASSQSPGALVLGVVGTQYF.